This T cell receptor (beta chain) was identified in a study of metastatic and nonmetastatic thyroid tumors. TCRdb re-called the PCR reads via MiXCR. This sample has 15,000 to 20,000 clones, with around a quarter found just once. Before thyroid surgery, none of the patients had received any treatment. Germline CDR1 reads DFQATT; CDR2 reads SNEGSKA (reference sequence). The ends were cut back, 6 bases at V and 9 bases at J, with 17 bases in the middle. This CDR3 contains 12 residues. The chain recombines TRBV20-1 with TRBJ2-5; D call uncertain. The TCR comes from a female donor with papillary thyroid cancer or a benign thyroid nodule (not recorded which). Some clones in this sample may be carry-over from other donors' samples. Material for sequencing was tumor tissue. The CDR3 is CSAPVRLQAQYF. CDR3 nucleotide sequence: TGCAGTGCCCCGGTCCGGCTCCAGGCCCAGTACTTC.